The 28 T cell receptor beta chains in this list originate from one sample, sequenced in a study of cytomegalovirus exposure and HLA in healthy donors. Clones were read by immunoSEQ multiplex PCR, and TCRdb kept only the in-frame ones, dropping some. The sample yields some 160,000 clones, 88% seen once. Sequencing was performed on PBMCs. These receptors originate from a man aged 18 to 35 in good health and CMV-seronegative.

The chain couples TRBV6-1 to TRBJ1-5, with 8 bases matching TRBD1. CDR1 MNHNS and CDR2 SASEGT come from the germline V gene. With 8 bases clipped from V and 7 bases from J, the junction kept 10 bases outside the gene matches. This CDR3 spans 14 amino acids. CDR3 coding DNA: TGTGCCAGCGACCGACAGGGGTATGTCCAGCCCCAGCATTTT. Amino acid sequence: CASDRQGYVQPQHF.

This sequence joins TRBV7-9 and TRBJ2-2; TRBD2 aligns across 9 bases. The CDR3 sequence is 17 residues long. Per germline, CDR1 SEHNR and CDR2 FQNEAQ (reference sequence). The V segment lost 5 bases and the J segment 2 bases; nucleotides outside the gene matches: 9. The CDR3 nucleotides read TGTGCCAGCAGCCCTAGTCGAGCGGGGGGTAACACCGGGGAGCTGTTTTTT. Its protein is CASSPSRAGGNTGELFF.

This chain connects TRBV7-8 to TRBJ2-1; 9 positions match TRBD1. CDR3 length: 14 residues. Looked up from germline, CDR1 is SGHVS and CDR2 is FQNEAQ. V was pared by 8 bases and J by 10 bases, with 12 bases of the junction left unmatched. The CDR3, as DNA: TGTGCCAGCTATCGACAGGGGGGATCCCAGGAGCAGTTCTTC. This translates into CASYRQGGSQEQFF.

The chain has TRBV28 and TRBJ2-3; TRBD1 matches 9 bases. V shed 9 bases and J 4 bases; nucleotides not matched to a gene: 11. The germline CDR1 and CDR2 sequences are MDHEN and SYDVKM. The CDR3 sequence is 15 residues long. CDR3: CASCLDRGSSDTQYF. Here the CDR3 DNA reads TGTGCCAGTTGCCTGGACAGGGGTTCTTCAGATACGCAGTATTTT.

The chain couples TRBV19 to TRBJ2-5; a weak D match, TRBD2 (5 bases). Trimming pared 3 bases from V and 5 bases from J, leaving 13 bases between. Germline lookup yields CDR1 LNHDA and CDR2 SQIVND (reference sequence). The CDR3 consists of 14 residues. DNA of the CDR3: TGTGCCAGTAGTATGCTAGGGAGTAGGGAGACCCAGTACTTC. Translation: CASSMLGSRETQYF. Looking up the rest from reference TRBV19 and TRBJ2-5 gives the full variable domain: DGGITQSPKYLFRKEGQNVTLSCEQNLNHDAMYWYRQDPGQGLRLIYYSQIVNDFQKGDIAEGYSVSREKKESFPLTVTSAQKNPTAFYLCASSMLGSRETQYFGPGTRLLVL.

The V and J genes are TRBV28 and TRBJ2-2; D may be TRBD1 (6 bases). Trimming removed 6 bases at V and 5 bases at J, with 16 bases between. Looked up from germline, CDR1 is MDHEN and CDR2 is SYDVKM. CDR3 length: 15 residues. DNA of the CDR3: TGTGCCAGCAGGGCGGCAGGGGTAGGGACCGGGGAGCTGTTTTTT. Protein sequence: CASRAAGVGTGELFF.

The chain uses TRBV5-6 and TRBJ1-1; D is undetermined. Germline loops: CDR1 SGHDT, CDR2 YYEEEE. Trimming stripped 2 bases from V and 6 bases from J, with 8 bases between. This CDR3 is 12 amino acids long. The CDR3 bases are TGTGCCAGCAGCTTCCGGAGAGCTGAAGCTTTCTTT. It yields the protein CASSFRRAEAFF.

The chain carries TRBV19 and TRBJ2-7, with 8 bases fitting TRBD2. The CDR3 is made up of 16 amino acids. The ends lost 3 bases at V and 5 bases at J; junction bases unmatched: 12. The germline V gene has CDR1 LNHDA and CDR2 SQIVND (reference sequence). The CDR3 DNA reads TGTGCCAGTAGTATCCAGGTGGCGGGAGGTGGGAACGAGCAGTACTTC. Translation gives CASSIQVAGGGNEQYF.

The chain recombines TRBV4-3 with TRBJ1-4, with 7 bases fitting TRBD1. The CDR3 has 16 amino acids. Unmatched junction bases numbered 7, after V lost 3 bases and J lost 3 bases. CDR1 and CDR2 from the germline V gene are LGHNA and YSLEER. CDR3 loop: CASSQDPTGSNEKLFF. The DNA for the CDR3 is TGCGCCAGCAGCCAGGACCCGACAGGGTCTAATGAAAAACTGTTTTTT.

As DNA, the CDR3 is TGCGCCAGCAGACAAGGGGGTGAGACCCAGTACTTC. Encoded protein: CASRQGGETQYF. The chain is built from TRBV10-2 and TRBJ2-5; possible D gene TRBD1, 6 bases. Between the trimmed V and J ends, which lost 6 bases and 5 bases, there was a span of 10 bases. Germline V gives CDR1 WSHSY, CDR2 SAAADI. The CDR3 covers 12 residues.

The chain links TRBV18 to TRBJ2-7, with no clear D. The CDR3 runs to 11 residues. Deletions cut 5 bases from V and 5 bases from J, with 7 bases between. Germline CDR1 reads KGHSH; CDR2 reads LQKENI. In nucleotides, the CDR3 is TGTGCCAGCTCAGAGTTGAACGAGCAGTACTTC. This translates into CASSELNEQYF.

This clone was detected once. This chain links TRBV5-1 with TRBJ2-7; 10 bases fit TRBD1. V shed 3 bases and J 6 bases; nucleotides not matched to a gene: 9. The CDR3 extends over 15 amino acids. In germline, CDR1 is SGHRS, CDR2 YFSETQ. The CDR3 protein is CASSYGDRGGFEQYF. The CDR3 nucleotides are TGCGCCAGCAGCTACGGGGACAGGGGTGGTTTCGAGCAGTACTTC.

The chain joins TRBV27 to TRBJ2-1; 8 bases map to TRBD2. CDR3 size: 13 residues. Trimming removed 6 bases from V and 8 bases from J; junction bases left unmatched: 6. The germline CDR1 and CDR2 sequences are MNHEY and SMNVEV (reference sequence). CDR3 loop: CASRTLGGDEQFF. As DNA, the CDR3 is TGTGCCAGCAGGACTCTCGGGGGGGATGAGCAGTTCTTC.

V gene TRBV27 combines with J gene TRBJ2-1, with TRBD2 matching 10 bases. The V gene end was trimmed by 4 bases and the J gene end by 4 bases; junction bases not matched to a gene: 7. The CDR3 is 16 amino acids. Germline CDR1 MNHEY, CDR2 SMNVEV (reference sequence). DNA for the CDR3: TGTGCCAGCAGTTCTAGCGGGAGTCAAAGGTACAATGAGCAGTTCTTC. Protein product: CASSSSGSQRYNEQFF.

The CDR3 DNA reads as TGTGCCAGCAGCCATGACTTGTTAGTCTACGAGCAGTACGTC. As protein: CASSHDLLVYEQYV. The chain employs TRBV28 and TRBJ2-7; D is undetermined. The germline V and J ends were trimmed by 6 bases and 3 bases, with 15 bases remaining between them. CDR3 length: 14 residues. Germline lookup yields CDR1 MDHEN and CDR2 SYDVKM.

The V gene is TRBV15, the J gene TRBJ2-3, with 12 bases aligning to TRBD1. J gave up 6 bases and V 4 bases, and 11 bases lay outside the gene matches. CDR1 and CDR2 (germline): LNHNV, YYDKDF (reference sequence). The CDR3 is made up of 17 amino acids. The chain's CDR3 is CATSTNRDRGQGDTQYF. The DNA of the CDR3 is TGTGCCACCAGCACCAACCGGGACAGGGGGCAAGGGGATACGCAGTATTTT.

The CDR3 DNA is TGTGCCAGCAGTTTAGACGCGGGGGGGGCCGGAGCCCAGTACTTC. Translation: CASSLDAGGAGAQYF. The chain joins TRBV27 to TRBJ2-5, with 9 bases matching TRBD2. The ends lost 2 bases at V and 9 bases at J; junction bases unmatched: 10. This CDR3 region has 15 residues. Germline lookup yields CDR1 MNHEY and CDR2 SMNVEV (reference sequence).

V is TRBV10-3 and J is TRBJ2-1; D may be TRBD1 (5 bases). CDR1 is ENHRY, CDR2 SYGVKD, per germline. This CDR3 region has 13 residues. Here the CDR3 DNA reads TGTGGCTACCCTGGGGCTGCCTACAATGAGCAGTTCTTC. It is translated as CGYPGAAYNEQFF.

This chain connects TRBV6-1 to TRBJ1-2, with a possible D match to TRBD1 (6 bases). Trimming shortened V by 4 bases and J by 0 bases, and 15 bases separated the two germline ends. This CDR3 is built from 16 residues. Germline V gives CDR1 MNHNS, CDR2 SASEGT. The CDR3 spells CASSGPTQGSNYGYTF. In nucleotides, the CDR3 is TGTGCCAGCAGTGGACCTACACAGGGTTCTAACTATGGCTACACCTTC.

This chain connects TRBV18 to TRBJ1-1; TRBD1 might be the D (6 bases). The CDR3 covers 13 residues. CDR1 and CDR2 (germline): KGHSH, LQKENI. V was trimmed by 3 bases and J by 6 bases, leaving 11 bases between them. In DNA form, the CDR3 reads TGTGCCAGCTCACCCGGGAACAGGGCTGAAGCTTTCTTT. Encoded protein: CASSPGNRAEAFF.

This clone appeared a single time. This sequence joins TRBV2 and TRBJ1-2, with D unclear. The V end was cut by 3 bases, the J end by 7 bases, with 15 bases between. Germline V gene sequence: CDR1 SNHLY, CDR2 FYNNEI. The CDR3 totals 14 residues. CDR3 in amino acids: CASSDVETRSGYTF. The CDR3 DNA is TGTGCCAGCAGTGACGTAGAGACAAGATCTGGCTACACCTTC.

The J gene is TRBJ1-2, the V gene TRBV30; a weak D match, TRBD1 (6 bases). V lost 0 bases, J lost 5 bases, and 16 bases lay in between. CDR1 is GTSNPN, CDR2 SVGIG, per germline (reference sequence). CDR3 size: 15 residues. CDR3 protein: CAWSVEQGFSYGYTF. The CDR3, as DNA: TGTGCCTGGAGTGTAGAACAGGGTTTCTCATATGGCTACACCTTC.

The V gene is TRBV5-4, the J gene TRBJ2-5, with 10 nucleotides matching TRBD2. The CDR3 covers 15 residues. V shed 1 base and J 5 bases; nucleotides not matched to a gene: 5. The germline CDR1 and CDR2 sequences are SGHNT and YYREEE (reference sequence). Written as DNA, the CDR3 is TGTGCCAGCAGCTTGAGCGGGGGGGGACGGGAGACCCAGTACTTC. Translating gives CASSLSGGGRETQYF.

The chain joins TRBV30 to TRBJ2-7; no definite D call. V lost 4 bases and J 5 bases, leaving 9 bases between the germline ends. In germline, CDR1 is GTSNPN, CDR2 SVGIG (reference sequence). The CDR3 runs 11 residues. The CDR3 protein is CAWIASNEQYF. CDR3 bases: TGTGCCTGGATAGCTTCGAACGAGCAGTACTTC.

The CDR3 here is CATDGDRGYNEQFF. CDR3 bases: TGTGCCACCGACGGGGACAGGGGGTACAATGAGCAGTTCTTC. V and J are TRBV28 and TRBJ2-1; 11 bases are shared with TRBD1. V lost 10 bases to trimming and J lost 4 bases; unmatched junction nucleotides: 6. Germline V gene data show CDR1 as MDHEN and CDR2 as SYDVKM. This CDR3 is built from 14 residues.

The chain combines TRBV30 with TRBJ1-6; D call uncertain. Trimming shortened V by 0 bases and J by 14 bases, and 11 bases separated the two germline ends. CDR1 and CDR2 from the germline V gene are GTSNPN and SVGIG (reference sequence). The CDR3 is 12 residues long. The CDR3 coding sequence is TGTGCCTGGAGTGTATCCCCCGCGACCCTCCACTTT. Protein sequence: CAWSVSPATLHF.

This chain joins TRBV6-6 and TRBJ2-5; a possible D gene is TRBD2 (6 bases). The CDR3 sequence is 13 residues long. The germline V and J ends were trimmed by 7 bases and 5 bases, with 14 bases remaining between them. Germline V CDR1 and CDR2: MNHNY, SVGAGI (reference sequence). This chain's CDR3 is CASTQRGRETQYF. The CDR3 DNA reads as TGTGCCAGCACCCAACGGGGGAGGGAGACCCAGTACTTC.

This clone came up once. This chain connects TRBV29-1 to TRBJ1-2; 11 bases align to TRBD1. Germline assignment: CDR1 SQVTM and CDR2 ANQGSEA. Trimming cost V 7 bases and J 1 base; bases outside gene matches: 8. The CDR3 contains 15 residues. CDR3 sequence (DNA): TGCAGCGCCTTGGGACAGGGGGGACTTAACTATGGCTACACCTTC. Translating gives CSALGQGGLNYGYTF.